The rows below give T cell receptor beta chains drawn from one sample of a study of cytomegalovirus exposure and HLA in healthy donors. The table came from immunoSEQ multiplex PCR; TCRdb's copy has only in-frame clones and leaves some out. The data contain approximately 130,000 clones, 85% of them singletons. Sequencing input: PBMCs. These receptors were obtained from a woman in her 30s in good health and CMV-seropositive. Each CDR3 is given with its conserved first and last residue. Fields, in order: clone size, V gene, J gene, D gene, CDR3 protein, CDR3 DNA. A D gene is named only where the DNA matches it firmly. Clone size appears in some rows only: once, few, many, or a class for an expanded clone.

clone_size: NA; v_call: TRBV7-2; j_call: TRBJ1-1; d_call: TRBD1; cdr3_aa: CASSLTGDTEAFF; cdr3_nt: TGTGCCAGCAGCTTAACAGGGGACACTGAAGCTTTCTTT
clone_size: NA; v_call: TRBV7-8; j_call: TRBJ2-7; d_call: NA; cdr3_aa: CASSFGHSSYEQYF; cdr3_nt: TGTGCCAGCAGCTTCGGACATAGCTCCTACGAGCAGTACTTC
clone_size: NA; v_call: TRBV28; j_call: TRBJ1-6; d_call: TRBD1; cdr3_aa: CASSTGQGNSPLHF; cdr3_nt: TGTGCCAGCAGTACGGGACAGGGCAATTCACCCCTCCACTTT
clone_size: NA; v_call: TRBV2; j_call: TRBJ2-3; d_call: NA; cdr3_aa: CASMYTDTQYF; cdr3_nt: TGTGCCAGCATGTACACAGATACGCAGTATTTT
clone_size: NA; v_call: TRBV9; j_call: TRBJ2-7; d_call: NA; cdr3_aa: CASSPLDRAYEQYF; cdr3_nt: TGTGCCAGCAGCCCCCTGGACAGAGCCTACGAGCAGTACTTC
clone_size: NA; v_call: TRBV27; j_call: TRBJ1-5; d_call: TRBD1; cdr3_aa: CASRPYGTENQPQHF; cdr3_nt: TGTGCCAGCAGACCCTACGGGACAGAGAATCAGCCCCAGCATTTT
clone_size: NA; v_call: TRBV6-6; j_call: TRBJ1-1; d_call: NA; cdr3_aa: CASGPALTSNTEAFF; cdr3_nt: TGTGCCAGCGGGCCAGCACTTACCTCGAACACTGAAGCTTTCTTT
clone_size: NA; v_call: TRBV6-5; j_call: TRBJ2-7; d_call: NA; cdr3_aa: CASSSHGQNYEQYF; cdr3_nt: TGTGCCAGTTCCTCGCATGGACAGAACTACGAGCAGTACTTC
clone_size: NA; v_call: TRBV7-9; j_call: TRBJ1-1; d_call: NA; cdr3_aa: CSSSFTNTEAFF; cdr3_nt: TGTTCCAGCAGCTTTACTAACACTGAAGCTTTCTTT
clone_size: NA; v_call: TRBV4-1; j_call: TRBJ2-5; d_call: TRBD2; cdr3_aa: CASSQGGLAGGQETQYF; cdr3_nt: TGCGCCAGCAGCCAAGGCGGACTAGCGGGGGGTCAAGAGACCCAGTACTTC
clone_size: NA; v_call: TRBV5-1; j_call: TRBJ2-5; d_call: NA; cdr3_aa: CASSEQGDQETQYF; cdr3_nt: TGCGCCAGCAGCGAACAGGGTGACCAAGAGACCCAGTACTTC
clone_size: NA; v_call: TRBV9; j_call: TRBJ2-1; d_call: NA; cdr3_aa: CASSEQGSGNNEQFF; cdr3_nt: TGTGCCAGCAGCGAACAGGGTTCAGGGAACAATGAGCAGTTCTTC
clone_size: once; v_call: TRBV2; j_call: TRBJ2-5; d_call: TRBD1; cdr3_aa: CASSRQGVETQYF; cdr3_nt: TGTGCCAGCAGTCGACAGGGGGTAGAGACCCAGTACTTC
clone_size: NA; v_call: TRBV7-9; j_call: TRBJ1-2; d_call: TRBD1; cdr3_aa: CASSLLGQGAYGYTF; cdr3_nt: TGTGCCAGCAGCTTACTTGGTCAGGGGGCGTATGGCTACACCTTC
clone_size: NA; v_call: TRBV15; j_call: TRBJ1-1; d_call: NA; cdr3_aa: CATSTGLGGAFF; cdr3_nt: TGTGCCACCAGCACCGGGTTAGGAGGAGCTTTCTTT
clone_size: once; v_call: TRBV9; j_call: TRBJ2-3; d_call: NA; cdr3_aa: CASSEQTSDTQYF; cdr3_nt: TGTGCCAGCAGCGAACAGACCTCAGATACGCAGTATTTT
clone_size: NA; v_call: TRBV9; j_call: TRBJ1-3; d_call: NA; cdr3_aa: CASTQGTGNTIYF; cdr3_nt: TGTGCCAGCACTCAGGGAACTGGAAACACCATATATTTT
clone_size: NA; v_call: TRBV5-6; j_call: TRBJ2-7; d_call: NA; cdr3_aa: CASSLWAGPRRYEQYF; cdr3_nt: TGTGCCAGCAGCTTGTGGGCAGGGCCGAGAAGGTACGAGCAGTACTTC
clone_size: NA; v_call: TRBV2; j_call: TRBJ1-1; d_call: NA; cdr3_aa: CASRVGGTEAFF; cdr3_nt: TGTGCCAGCAGAGTGGGGGGCACTGAAGCTTTCTTT
clone_size: NA; v_call: TRBV27; j_call: TRBJ2-5; d_call: NA; cdr3_aa: CASRPQGAETQYF; cdr3_nt: TGTGCCAGCAGACCCCAGGGCGCGGAGACCCAGTACTTC
clone_size: NA; v_call: TRBV13; j_call: TRBJ2-7; d_call: TRBD2; cdr3_aa: CASSRGGWGTAYEQYF; cdr3_nt: TGTGCCAGCAGCCGGGGGGGGTGGGGTACCGCCTACGAGCAGTACTTC
clone_size: NA; v_call: TRBV6-1; j_call: TRBJ1-3; d_call: TRBD1; cdr3_aa: CASSEVGRQGDGNTIYF; cdr3_nt: TGTGCCAGCAGTGAAGTGGGTCGACAGGGTGACGGAAACACCATATATTTT
clone_size: NA; v_call: TRBV6-5; j_call: TRBJ1-1; d_call: NA; cdr3_aa: CASSYSKGGLAFF; cdr3_nt: TGTGCCAGCAGTTACAGTAAGGGGGGGCTGGCTTTCTTT
clone_size: NA; v_call: TRBV9; j_call: TRBJ1-6; d_call: NA; cdr3_aa: CASSGPGGRGARDLHF; cdr3_nt: TGTGCCAGCAGCGGACCTGGGGGACGGGGGGCCCGGGACCTCCACTTT
clone_size: NA; v_call: TRBV9; j_call: TRBJ2-3; d_call: TRBD1; cdr3_aa: CASAPGGKDTQYF; cdr3_nt: TGTGCCAGCGCCCCAGGGGGCAAAGATACGCAGTATTTT
clone_size: NA; v_call: TRBV28; j_call: TRBJ1-1; d_call: NA; cdr3_aa: CASSLRGEAFF; cdr3_nt: TGTGCCAGCAGTTTAAGGGGTGAAGCTTTCTTT
clone_size: NA; v_call: TRBV5-1; j_call: TRBJ2-7; d_call: TRBD1; cdr3_aa: CASSAGTAPSLGSYEQYF; cdr3_nt: TGCGCCAGCAGCGCCGGGACAGCCCCTTCTCTCGGCTCCTACGAGCAGTACTTC
clone_size: NA; v_call: TRBV10-3; j_call: TRBJ1-1; d_call: NA; cdr3_aa: CAISDSFGGRAFF; cdr3_nt: TGTGCCATCAGTGACTCTTTCGGGGGGAGAGCTTTCTTT
clone_size: few; v_call: TRBV4-2; j_call: TRBJ2-1; d_call: TRBD2; cdr3_aa: CASSQDLRGTLEEQFF; cdr3_nt: TGTGCCAGCAGCCAAGATCTGCGGGGGACCCTTGAGGAGCAGTTCTTC
clone_size: NA; v_call: TRBV7-6; j_call: TRBJ2-1; d_call: NA; cdr3_aa: CAIPPRDEQFF; cdr3_nt: TGTGCCATCCCCCCGAGGGATGAGCAGTTCTTC
clone_size: NA; v_call: TRBV7-9; j_call: TRBJ2-3; d_call: TRBD2; cdr3_aa: CARGLAGDTQYF; cdr3_nt: TGTGCCAGGGGACTAGCGGGGGATACGCAGTATTTT
clone_size: NA; v_call: TRBV14; j_call: TRBJ1-2; d_call: NA; cdr3_aa: CASSQGGPGQGYTF; cdr3_nt: TGTGCCAGCAGCCAAGGAGGACCGGGACAAGGCTACACCTTC
clone_size: NA; v_call: TRBV28; j_call: TRBJ2-7; d_call: TRBD1; cdr3_aa: CASSSGQGAREQYF; cdr3_nt: TGTGCCAGCAGTTCCGGACAGGGGGCGCGGGAGCAGTACTTC
clone_size: few; v_call: TRBV7-9; j_call: TRBJ2-1; d_call: TRBD2; cdr3_aa: CASSLVAGKGNEQFF; cdr3_nt: TGTGCCAGCAGCTTAGTAGCGGGGAAGGGGAATGAGCAGTTCTTC
clone_size: few; v_call: TRBV25-1; j_call: TRBJ1-2; d_call: TRBD1; cdr3_aa: CASSEYGQGHYGYTF; cdr3_nt: TGTGCCAGCAGTGAATATGGACAGGGCCACTATGGCTACACCTTC
clone_size: NA; v_call: TRBV28; j_call: TRBJ2-3; d_call: NA; cdr3_aa: CASSLLDLWGADTQYF; cdr3_nt: TGTGCCAGCAGTTTGTTGGATCTCTGGGGCGCAGATACGCAGTATTTT
clone_size: NA; v_call: TRBV29-1; j_call: TRBJ2-6; d_call: TRBD1; cdr3_aa: CSVALPWTGGTSGANVLTF; cdr3_nt: TGCAGCGTTGCCCTTCCTTGGACAGGGGGAACCTCTGGGGCCAACGTCCTGACTTTC